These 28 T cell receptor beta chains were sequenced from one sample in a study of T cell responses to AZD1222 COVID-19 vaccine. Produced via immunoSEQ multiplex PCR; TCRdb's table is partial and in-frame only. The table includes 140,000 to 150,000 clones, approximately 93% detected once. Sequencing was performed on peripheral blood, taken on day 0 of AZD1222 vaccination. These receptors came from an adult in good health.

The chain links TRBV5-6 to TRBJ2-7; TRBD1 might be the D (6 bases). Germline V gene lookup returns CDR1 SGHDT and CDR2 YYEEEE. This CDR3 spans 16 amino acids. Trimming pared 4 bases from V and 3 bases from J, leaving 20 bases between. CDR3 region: CASSPGPGQNFYEQYF. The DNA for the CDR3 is TGTGCCAGCAGCCCCGGCCCCGGACAGAACTTCTACGAGCAGTACTTC.

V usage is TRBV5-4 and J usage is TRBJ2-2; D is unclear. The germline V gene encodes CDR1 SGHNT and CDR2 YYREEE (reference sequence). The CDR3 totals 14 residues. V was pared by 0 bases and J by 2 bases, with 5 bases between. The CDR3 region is CASSLAPNTGELFF. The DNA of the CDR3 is TGTGCCAGCAGCTTGGCTCCCAACACCGGGGAGCTGTTTTTT.

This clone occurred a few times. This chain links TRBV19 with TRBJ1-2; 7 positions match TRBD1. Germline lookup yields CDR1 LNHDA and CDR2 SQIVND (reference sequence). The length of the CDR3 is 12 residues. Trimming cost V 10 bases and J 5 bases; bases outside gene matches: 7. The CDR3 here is CATRQGAYGYTF. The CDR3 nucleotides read TGTGCCACCAGACAGGGTGCTTATGGCTACACCTTC.

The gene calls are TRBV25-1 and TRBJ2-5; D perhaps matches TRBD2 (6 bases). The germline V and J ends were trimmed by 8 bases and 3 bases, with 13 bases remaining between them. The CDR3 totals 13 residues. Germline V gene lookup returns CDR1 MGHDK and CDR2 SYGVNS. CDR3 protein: CASGEAGKETQYF. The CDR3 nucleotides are TGTGCCAGCGGGGAGGCGGGAAAAGAGACCCAGTACTTC. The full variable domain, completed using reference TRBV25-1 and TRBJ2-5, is EADIYQTPRYLVIGTGKKITLECSQTMGHDKMYWYQQDPGMELHLIHYSYGVNSTEKGDLSSESTVSRIRTEHFPLTLESARPSHTSQYLCASGEAGKETQYFGPGTRLLVL.

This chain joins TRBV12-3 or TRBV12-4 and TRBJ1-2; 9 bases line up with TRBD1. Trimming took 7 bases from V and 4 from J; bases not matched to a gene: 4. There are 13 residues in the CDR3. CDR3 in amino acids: CASKQGAGYGYTF. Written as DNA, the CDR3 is TGTGCCAGCAAACAGGGGGCAGGCTATGGCTACACCTTC.

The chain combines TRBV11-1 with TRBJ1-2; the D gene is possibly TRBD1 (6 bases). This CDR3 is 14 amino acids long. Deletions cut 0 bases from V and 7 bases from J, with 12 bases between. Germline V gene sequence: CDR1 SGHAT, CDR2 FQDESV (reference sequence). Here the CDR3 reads CASSLAGGSGGYTF. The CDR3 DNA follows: TGTGCCAGCAGCTTAGCGGGGGGCTCTGGTGGCTACACCTTC.

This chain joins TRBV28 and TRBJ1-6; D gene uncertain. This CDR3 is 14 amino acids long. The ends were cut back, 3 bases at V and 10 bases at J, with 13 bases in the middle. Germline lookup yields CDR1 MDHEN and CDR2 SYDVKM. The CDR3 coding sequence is TGTGCCAGCAGTTTGACCGACTTAGGGTCACCCCTCCACTTT. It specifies CASSLTDLGSPLHF. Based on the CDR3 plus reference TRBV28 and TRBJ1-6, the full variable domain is DVKVTQSSRYLVKRTGEKVFLECVQDMDHENMFWYRQDPGLGLRLIYFSYDVKMKEKGDIPEGYSVSREKKERFSLILESASTNQTSMYLCASSLTDLGSPLHFGNGTRLTVT.

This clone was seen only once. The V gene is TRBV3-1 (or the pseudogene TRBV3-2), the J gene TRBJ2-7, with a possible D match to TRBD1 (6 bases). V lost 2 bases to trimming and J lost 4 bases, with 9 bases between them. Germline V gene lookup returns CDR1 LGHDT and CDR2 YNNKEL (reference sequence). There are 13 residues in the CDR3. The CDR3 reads CASSQLQGYEQYF. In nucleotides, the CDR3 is TGTGCCAGCAGCCAATTACAGGGTTACGAGCAGTACTTC.

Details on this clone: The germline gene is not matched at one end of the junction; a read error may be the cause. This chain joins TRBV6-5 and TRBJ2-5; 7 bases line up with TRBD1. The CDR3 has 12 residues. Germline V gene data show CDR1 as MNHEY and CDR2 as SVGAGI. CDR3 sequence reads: CVSQGYQETKYF. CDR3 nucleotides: TGTGTCTCACAGGGGTACCAAGAGACCAAGTACTTC.

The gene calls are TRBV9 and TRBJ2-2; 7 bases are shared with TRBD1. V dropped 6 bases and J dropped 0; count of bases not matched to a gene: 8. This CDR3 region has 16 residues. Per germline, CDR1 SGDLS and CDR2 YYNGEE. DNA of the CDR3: TGTGCCAGCACAACAGGGGAAAACGCGAACACCGGGGAGCTGTTTTTT. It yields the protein CASTTGENANTGELFF.

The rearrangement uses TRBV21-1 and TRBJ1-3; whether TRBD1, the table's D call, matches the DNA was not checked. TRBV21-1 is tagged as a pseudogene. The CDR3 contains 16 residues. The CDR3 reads CASSKVSDQGRNTIYF. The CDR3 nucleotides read TGTGCCAGCAGCAAAGTCTCCGATCAGGGTCGAAACACCATATATTTT.

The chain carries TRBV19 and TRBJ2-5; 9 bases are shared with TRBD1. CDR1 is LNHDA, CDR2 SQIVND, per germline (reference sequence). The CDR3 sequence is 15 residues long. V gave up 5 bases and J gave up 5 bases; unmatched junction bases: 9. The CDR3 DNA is TGTGCCAGTAGTCCAGGGACAGGGCTCAGGGAGACCCAGTACTTC. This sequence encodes CASSPGTGLRETQYF.

The CDR3 here is CASSRGVDQYF. CDR3 nucleotides: TGTGCCAGCAGCCGAGGCGTGGACCAGTACTTC. This sequence joins TRBV7-2 and TRBJ2-5, with D uncertain. Trimming stripped 5 bases from V and 10 bases from J, with 11 bases between. Looked up from germline, CDR1 is SGHTA and CDR2 is FQGNSA. CDR3 size: 11 residues.

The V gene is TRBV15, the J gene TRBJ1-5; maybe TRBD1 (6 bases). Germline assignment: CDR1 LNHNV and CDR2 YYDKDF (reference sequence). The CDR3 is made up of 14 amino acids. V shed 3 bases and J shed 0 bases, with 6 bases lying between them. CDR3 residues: CATSRDSSNQPQHF. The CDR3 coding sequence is TGTGCCACCAGCAGGGACAGTAGCAATCAGCCCCAGCATTTT.

CDR3 protein: CASSYFRGTYSNQPQHF. The DNA for the CDR3 is TGTGCCAGCAGTTACTTCCGGGGCACTTATAGCAATCAGCCCCAGCATTTT. The V call is TRBV6-2 or TRBV6-3, the J call TRBJ1-5; D may be TRBD1 (5 bases). Trimming removed 1 base at V and 0 bases at J, with 13 bases between. Germline V gene data show CDR1 as MNHEY and CDR2 as SVGEGT. This CDR3 is built from 17 residues.

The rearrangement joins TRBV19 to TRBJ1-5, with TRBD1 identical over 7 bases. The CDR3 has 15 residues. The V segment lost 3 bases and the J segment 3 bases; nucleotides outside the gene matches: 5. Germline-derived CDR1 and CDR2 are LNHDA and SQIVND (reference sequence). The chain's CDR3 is CASSMRQGFNQPQHF. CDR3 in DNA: TGTGCCAGTAGTATGAGACAGGGCTTCAATCAGCCCCAGCATTTT.

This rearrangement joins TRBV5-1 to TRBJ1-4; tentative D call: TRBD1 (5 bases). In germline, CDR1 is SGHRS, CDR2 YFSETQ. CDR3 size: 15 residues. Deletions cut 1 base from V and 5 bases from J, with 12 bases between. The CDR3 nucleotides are TGCGCCAGCAGCTTGTTAGGGACGGTGAATGAAAAACTGTTTTTT. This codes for CASSLLGTVNEKLFF.

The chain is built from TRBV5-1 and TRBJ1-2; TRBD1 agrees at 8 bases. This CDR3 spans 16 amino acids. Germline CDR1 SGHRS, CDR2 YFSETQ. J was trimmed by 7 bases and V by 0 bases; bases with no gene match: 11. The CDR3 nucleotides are TGCGCCAGCAGCTTGGCAGGACAGGGCAGAACAGTTGGCTACACCTTC. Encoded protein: CASSLAGQGRTVGYTF.

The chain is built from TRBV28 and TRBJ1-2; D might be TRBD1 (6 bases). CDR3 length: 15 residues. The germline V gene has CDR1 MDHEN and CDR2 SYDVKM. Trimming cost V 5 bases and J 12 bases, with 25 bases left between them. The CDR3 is CASSVRTERPGAHTF. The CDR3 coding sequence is TGTGCCAGCAGTGTTCGTACTGAACGCCCAGGGGCCCACACCTTC.

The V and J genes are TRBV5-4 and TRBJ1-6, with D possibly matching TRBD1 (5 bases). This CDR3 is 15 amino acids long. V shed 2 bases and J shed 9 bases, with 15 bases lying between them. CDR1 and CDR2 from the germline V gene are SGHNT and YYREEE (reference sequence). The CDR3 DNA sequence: TGTGCCAGCAGCTTCCGAGGGGCCATGATTTCACCCCTCCACTTT. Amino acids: CASSFRGAMISPLHF.

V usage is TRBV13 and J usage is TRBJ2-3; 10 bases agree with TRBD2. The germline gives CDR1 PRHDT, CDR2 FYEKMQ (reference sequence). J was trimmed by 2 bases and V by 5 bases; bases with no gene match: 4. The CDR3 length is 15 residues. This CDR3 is CASSVSGRPTDTQYF. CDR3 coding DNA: TGTGCCAGCAGCGTTAGCGGGAGGCCCACAGATACGCAGTATTTT.

The chain's CDR3 is CASSVEMDTIYF. DNA for the CDR3: TGTGCCAGCAGCGTAGAGATGGACACCATATATTTT. The rearrangement uses TRBV9 and TRBJ1-3; no firm D call. Germline-derived CDR1 and CDR2 are SGDLS and YYNGEE. The CDR3 extends over 12 amino acids. V lost 0 bases, J lost 8 bases, and 6 bases lay in between.

CDR3: CASSLVVDSGTDTQYF. Here the CDR3 DNA reads TGCGCCAGCAGCTTGGTCGTGGATTCCGGCACAGATACGCAGTATTTT. The V and J genes are TRBV5-1 and TRBJ2-3; D is unresolved. Germline CDR1 reads SGHRS; CDR2 reads YFSETQ. Trimming stripped 0 bases from V and 1 base from J, with 12 bases between. The CDR3 spans 16 residues.

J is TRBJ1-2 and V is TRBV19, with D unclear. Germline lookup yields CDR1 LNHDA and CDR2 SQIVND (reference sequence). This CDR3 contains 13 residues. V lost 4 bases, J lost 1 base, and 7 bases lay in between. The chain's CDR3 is CASSNPFNYGYTF. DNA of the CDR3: TGTGCCAGTAGTAATCCCTTTAACTATGGCTACACCTTC.

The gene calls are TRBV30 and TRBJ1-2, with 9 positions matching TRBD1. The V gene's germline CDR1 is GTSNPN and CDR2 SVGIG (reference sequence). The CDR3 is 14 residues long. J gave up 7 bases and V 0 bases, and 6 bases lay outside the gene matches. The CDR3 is CAWSVQGASGGYTF. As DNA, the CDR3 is TGTGCCTGGAGTGTACAGGGGGCCTCGGGTGGCTACACCTTC.

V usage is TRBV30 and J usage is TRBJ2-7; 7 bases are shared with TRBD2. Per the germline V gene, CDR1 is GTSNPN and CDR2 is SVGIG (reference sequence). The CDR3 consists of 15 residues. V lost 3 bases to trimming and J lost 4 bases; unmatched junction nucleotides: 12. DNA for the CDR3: TGTGCCTGGAGACTCCATACCAGCGGGACTTACGAGCAGTACTTC. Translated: CAWRLHTSGTYEQYF. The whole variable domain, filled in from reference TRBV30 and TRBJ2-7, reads SQTIHQWPATLVQPVGSPLSLECTVEGTSNPNLYWYRQAAGRGLQLLFYSVGIGQISSEVPQNLSASRPQDRQFILSSKKLLLSDSGFYLCAWRLHTSGTYEQYFGPGTRLTVT.

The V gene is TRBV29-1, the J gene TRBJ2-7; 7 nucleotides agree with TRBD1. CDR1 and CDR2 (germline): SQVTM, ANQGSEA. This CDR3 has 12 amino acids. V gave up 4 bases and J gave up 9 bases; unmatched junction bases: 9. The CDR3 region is CSVGIGGRGQYF. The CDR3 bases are TGCAGCGTTGGAATAGGGGGCCGGGGGCAGTACTTC.

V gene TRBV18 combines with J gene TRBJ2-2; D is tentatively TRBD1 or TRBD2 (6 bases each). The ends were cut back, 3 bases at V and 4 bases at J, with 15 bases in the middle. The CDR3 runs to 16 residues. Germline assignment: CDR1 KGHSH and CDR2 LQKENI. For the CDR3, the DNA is TGTGCCAGCTCACCTAACGGGGGCCGGAGCACCGGGGAGCTGTTTTTT. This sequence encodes CASSPNGGRSTGELFF.